A selection of T cell receptor beta chains follows, all from one sample in a study of blood T cell repertoires in COVID-19. The assay was immunoSEQ multiplex PCR, and TCRdb's table has in-frame clones only and misses some. Of over 250,000 clones in the sample, under 90% were seen once. Specimen: PBMCs or T cells enriched from blood (not recorded which). These TCRs come from a man between 25 and 39 years old with acute COVID-19. CDR3s leave out the opening cysteine and the closing phenylalanine or tryptophan.

j_call v_call cdr3_aa
TRBJ2-1 TRBV19 ASSTLADNEQF
TRBJ1-2 TRBV28 ASTLGQSYGYT
TRBJ2-3 TRBV5-1 ASSLAWTSGGGDTQY
TRBJ1-5 TRBV7-8 ASSFRTGILPQH
TRBJ2-1 TRBV2 ASKALRDEQF
TRBJ2-4 TRBV9 ASSVGRGEAKNIQY
TRBJ2-2 TRBV5-1 ASSGVPSGGAGTGELF
TRBJ2-1 TRBV7-3 ASSPAGSSYNEQF
TRBJ1-1 TRBV6-4 ASTKDRGQTEAF
TRBJ1-5 TRBV4-1 ASSPRTAGGVGNQPQH
TRBJ1-1 TRBV21-1 ASSKARQGSTF
TRBJ1-2 TRBV28 ASSQGDRGQGYT
TRBJ1-2 TRBV3-1/TRBV3-2 ASSEGARAYGYT
TRBJ2-3 TRBV15 ATSRDFRDSGTDTQY
TRBJ2-1 TRBV27 ASGDRTIHLEQF
TRBJ1-6 TRBV25-1 ASSEHFGPLH
TRBJ2-5 TRBV2 ASRASGASNGAQY
TRBJ2-1 TRBV6-4 ASSERGGHNEQF
TRBJ1-6 TRBV5-6 ASSLDRGSTSPLH
TRBJ2-3 TRBV6-4 ASSDPRLTGTDTQY
TRBJ1-5 TRBV9 ASSEGQGRPQH
TRBJ2-5 TRBV5-4 ASNKRGGTNQETQY
TRBJ1-4 TRBV6-2/TRBV6-3 ASSTVRDANEKLF
TRBJ1-6 TRBV6-1 ASSDRVTSSYNSPLH
TRBJ2-1 TRBV4-3 ASSQGTGSENEQF
TRBJ2-5 TRBV18 ASSPDIAGETQY
TRBJ2-4 TRBV29-1 SVGEERRAKNIQY
TRBJ1-4 TRBV5-4 ASSSTPGGTNEKLF
TRBJ2-2 TRBV19 ASVGRVTGELF
TRBJ2-3 TRBV19 ASSFRLGDTQY
TRBJ2-1 TRBV30 AWTSGRGVLYNEQF
TRBJ2-3 TRBV14 ASSQGRGLTDTQY
TRBJ2-1 TRBV24-1 ATSDPGQGGNEQF
TRBJ2-5 TRBV27 ASSLLAPTGGTQY